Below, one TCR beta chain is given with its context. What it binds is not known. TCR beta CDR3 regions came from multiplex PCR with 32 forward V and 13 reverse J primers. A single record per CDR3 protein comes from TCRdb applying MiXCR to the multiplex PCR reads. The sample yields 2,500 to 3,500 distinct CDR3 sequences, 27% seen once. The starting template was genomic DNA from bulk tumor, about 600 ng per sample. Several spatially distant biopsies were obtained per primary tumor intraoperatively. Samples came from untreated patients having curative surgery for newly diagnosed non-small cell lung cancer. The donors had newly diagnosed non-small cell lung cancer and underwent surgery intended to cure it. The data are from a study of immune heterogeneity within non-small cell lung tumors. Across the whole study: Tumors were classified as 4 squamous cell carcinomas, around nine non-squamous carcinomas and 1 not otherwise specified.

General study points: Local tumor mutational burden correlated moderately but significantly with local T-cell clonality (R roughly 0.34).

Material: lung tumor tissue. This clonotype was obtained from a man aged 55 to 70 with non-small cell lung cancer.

CDR3 in amino acids: CASPGRLELNTGELFF. CDR3 coding DNA: TGTGCCAGTCCCGGCCGGCTAGAGTTGAACACCGGGGAGCTGTTTTTT. This rearrangement joins TRBV7-8 to TRBJ2-2; unclear D gene. Trimming removed 9 bases from V and 1 base from J, with 18 bases in between. Germline V gene lookup returns CDR1 SGHVS and CDR2 FQNEAQ. The CDR3 is 16 residues long.